The 21 T cell receptor beta chains in this list originate from one sample, sequenced in a study of T-cell reconstitution after alpha-beta-depleted transplantation in children. The TCRbeta library was prepared with unique molecular identifiers. TCRdb analysed the PCR reads with MiXCR anew, one entry per CDR3 protein. Altogether 150,000 to 250,000 distinct CDR3 sequences are present, just under 6.5% being singletons, with the ten largest covering just over 4.5%. The sequenced sample was PBMCs, obtained before TCRalphabeta/CD19-depleted stem cell transplant. The receptors shown here come from a girl under three years old with combined immunodeficiency, due to receive a stem cell transplant.

V and J are TRBV12-3 or TRBV12-4 and TRBJ1-1, with D unresolved. V was trimmed by 1 base and J by 5 bases, leaving 20 bases between them. The CDR3 runs to 17 residues. The CDR3 DNA is TGTGCCAGCAGTTTAGGGATATACGGCGAGGCTGGGACTGAAGCTTTCTTT. Encoded protein: CASSLGIYGEAGTEAFF.

The CDR3 sequence is CASGQDSYEQYF. The CDR3 nucleotides are TGCGCCAGCGGGCAGGACTCCTACGAGCAGTACTTC. The chain combines TRBV5-1 with TRBJ2-7; D call uncertain. V gave up 7 bases and J gave up 0 bases, with 8 bases separating them. CDR1 is SGHRS and CDR2 is YFSETQ in the germline V gene. The CDR3 spans 12 residues.

In its sample, this clonotype was seen many times. This chain links TRBV20-1 with TRBJ2-7, with TRBD1 matching over 9 bases. From germline, CDR1 is DFQATT and CDR2 SNEGSKA (reference sequence). The CDR3 length is 14 residues. V dropped 3 bases and J dropped 4; count of bases not matched to a gene: 7. The CDR3 coding sequence is TGCAGTGCTAGCAGGGACAGGGCGATGTACGAGCAGTACTTC. Its protein is CSASRDRAMYEQYF.

This clonotype has a count of ten or more. The chain recombines TRBV20-1 with TRBJ2-5, with unresolved D. Trimming took 5 bases from V and 0 from J, leaving 19 bases between them. Germline lookup yields CDR1 DFQATT and CDR2 SNEGSKA (reference sequence). There are 16 residues in the CDR3. DNA for the CDR3: TGCAGTGCTGAGACCCACGAAAGCGCCAACCAAGAGACCCAGTACTTC. Its translation is CSAETHESANQETQYF.

Ten or more counts support this clonotype. The V call is TRBV11-2, the J call TRBJ2-3; 7 bases align to TRBD2. The CDR3 consists of 18 residues. The J segment lost 0 bases and the V segment lost 3 bases, leaving 12 bases of the junction unmatched. Germline V gene data show CDR1 as SGHAT and CDR2 as FQNNGV. In DNA form, the CDR3 reads TGTGCCAGCAGCTTCCGCGTCGACGGGAGGTACAGCACAGATACGCAGTATTTT. Translated: CASSFRVDGRYSTDTQYF.

This clonotype was seen ten or more times. This sequence joins TRBV29-1 and TRBJ2-5; maybe TRBD2 (5 bases). Between the trimmed V and J ends, which lost 2 bases and 0 bases, there was a span of 13 bases. Germline CDR1 reads SQVTM; CDR2 reads ANQGSEA. This CDR3 has 15 residues. CDR3 DNA sequence: TGCAGCGTTGAAAGGAGGATGGCATACCAAGAGACCCAGTACTTC. The encoded protein is CSVERRMAYQETQYF.

This clonotype has at least ten counts. The chain employs TRBV7-2 and TRBJ2-5; possibly TRBD1 or TRBD2 for D (5 bases each). The CDR3 has 14 residues. The germline gives CDR1 SGHTA, CDR2 FQGNSA. V was pared by 6 bases and J by 1 base, with 12 bases between. The CDR3 sequence is CASSRWDLQETQYF. CDR3 bases: TGTGCCAGCAGTAGGTGGGACCTCCAAGAGACCCAGTACTTC.

At least ten counts were recorded for this clonotype. The V call is TRBV27, the J call TRBJ2-7; D is uncertain. V lost 3 bases and J 1 base, leaving 7 bases between the germline ends. Germline CDR1 and CDR2: MNHEY and SMNVEV (reference sequence). The CDR3 totals 13 residues. This chain's CDR3 is CASSLQQSYEQYF. CDR3 in DNA: TGTGCCAGCAGTTTGCAGCAATCCTACGAGCAGTACTTC.

This clonotype was seen ten or more times. The chain has TRBV14 and TRBJ2-1; 8 nucleotides agree with TRBD2. Unmatched junction bases numbered 10, after V lost 1 base and J lost 2 bases. Germline V gene sequence: CDR1 SGHDN, CDR2 FVKESK. There are 18 residues in the CDR3. CDR3 sequence: CASSQGLIGRGAYNEQFF. The CDR3 DNA reads as TGTGCCAGCAGCCAAGGCCTGATTGGGCGGGGGGCCTACAATGAGCAGTTCTTC. The full variable domain, with the rest looked up from reference TRBV14 and TRBJ2-1, is EAGVTQFPSHSVIEKGQTVTLRCDPISGHDNLYWYRRVMGKEIKFLLHFVKESKQDESGMPNNRFLAERTGGTYSTLKVQPAELEDSGVYFCASSQGLIGRGAYNEQFFGPGTRLTVL.

This chain links TRBV9 with TRBJ2-6; D tentatively reads TRBD1 or TRBD2 (5 bases each). The CDR3 loop spans 14 amino acids. Germline CDR1 is SGDLS and CDR2 is YYNGEE. V was trimmed by 2 bases and J by 3 bases, leaving 6 bases between them. In DNA form, the CDR3 reads TGTGCCAGCAGCGTGAGGGGTGGGGCCAACGTCCTGACTTTC. As protein: CASSVRGGANVLTF. The whole variable domain, remainder taken from reference TRBV9 and TRBJ2-6, is DSGVTQTPKHLITATGQRVTLRCSPRSGDLSVYWYQQSLDQGLQFLIQYYNGEERAKGNILERFSAQQFPDLHSELNLSSLELGDSALYFCASSVRGGANVLTFGAGSRLTVL.

This clonotype has at least ten counts. The chain has TRBV5-1 and TRBJ1-1; tentatively, D is TRBD1 (6 bases). The ends were cut back, 4 bases at V and 1 base at J, with 14 bases in the middle. CDR1 and CDR2 (germline): SGHRS, YFSETQ. The CDR3 is 15 amino acids. The CDR3 region has the DNA TGCGCCAGCAGCCCCGGTCAGACAGGGAACACTGAAGCTTTCTTT. It is translated as CASSPGQTGNTEAFF.

This clonotype has a count of ten or more. The rearrangement joins TRBV4-1 to TRBJ2-1; the D is unclear. In germline, CDR1 is MGHRA, CDR2 YSYEKL. The CDR3 consists of 14 residues. With 4 bases removed from V and 8 bases from J, the gap between germline ends came to 15 bases. In DNA form, the CDR3 reads TGCGCCAGCAGCCTCGCGACTCAGCAATATGAGCAGTTCTTC. Translated: CASSLATQQYEQFF.

This clonotype was found many times. This chain uses TRBV3-1 with TRBJ1-5, with D possibly matching TRBD1 (5 bases). The length of the CDR3 is 14 residues. Trimming stripped 1 base from V and 7 bases from J, with 11 bases between. Germline CDR1 and CDR2: LGHDT and YNNKEL (reference sequence). The CDR3 loop is CASSQGGIYQPQHF. CDR3 nucleotide sequence: TGTGCCAGCAGCCAAGGGGGGATATACCAGCCCCAGCATTTT.

This clonotype was found many times. This chain links TRBV12-3 or TRBV12-4 with TRBJ1-1; D gene ambiguous. CDR3 size: 14 residues. The germline V and J ends were trimmed by 5 bases and 0 bases, with 10 bases remaining between them. The CDR3 sequence is CASSALDLNTEAFF. CDR3 sequence (DNA): TGTGCCAGCAGTGCCTTAGATCTGAACACTGAAGCTTTCTTT.

At least ten counts were recorded for this clonotype. The germline gene is not matched at one end of the junction; a read error may be the cause. V and J are TRBV28 and TRBJ2-1, with TRBD2 as a possible D gene (6 bases). The CDR3 consists of 14 residues. Per the germline V gene, CDR1 is MDHEN and CDR2 is SYDVKM. CDR3: CVSGWGGLNNEQFF. The CDR3 DNA sequence: TGTGTCAGCGGGTGGGGTGGGCTTAACAATGAGCAGTTCTTC.

This clonotype was recorded at least ten times. This chain's CDR3 is CASSPTIAPLHF. The CDR3 bases are TGTGCCAGCAGCCCTACGATTGCACCCCTCCACTTT. The V gene is TRBV28, the J gene TRBJ1-6; D remains ambiguous. Per germline, CDR1 MDHEN and CDR2 SYDVKM. The CDR3 has 12 residues. The V gene lost 6 bases and the J gene lost 11 bases, with 11 bases spanning the gap. Filled out from reference TRBV28 and TRBJ1-6, the complete variable domain reads DVKVTQSSRYLVKRTGEKVFLECVQDMDHENMFWYRQDPGLGLRLIYFSYDVKMKEKGDIPEGYSVSREKKERFSLILESASTNQTSMYLCASSPTIAPLHFGNGTRLTVT.

There are many counts of this clonotype. The rearrangement joins TRBV29-1 to TRBJ2-2, with D possibly TRBD2 on 5 matching bases. Trimming removed 4 bases from V and 6 bases from J, with 9 bases in between. The CDR3 loop spans 12 amino acids. Per germline, CDR1 SQVTM and CDR2 ANQGSEA. CDR3 DNA sequence: TGCAGCGTTGCCGGGGAATCCGGGGAGCTGTTTTTT. Translation gives CSVAGESGELFF.

This clonotype was observed at least ten times. The V gene is TRBV2, the J gene TRBJ2-5; 10 bases are shared with TRBD2. Germline lookup yields CDR1 SNHLY and CDR2 FYNNEI. This CDR3 comprises 14 residues. The ends lost 7 bases at V and 5 bases at J; junction bases unmatched: 7. CDR3 region: CASNSGLAIETQYF. Written as DNA, the CDR3 is TGTGCCAGCAATTCGGGACTAGCGATCGAGACCCAGTACTTC. Drawing the rest from reference TRBV2 and TRBJ2-5, the complete variable domain is EPEVTQTPSHQVTQMGQEVILRCVPISNHLYFYWYRQILGQKVEFLVSFYNNEISEKSEIFDDQFSVERPDGSNFTLKIRSTKLEDSAMYFCASNSGLAIETQYFGPGTRLLVL.

This clonotype was picked up many times. V and J are TRBV28 and TRBJ2-5; 8 bases fit TRBD2. Germline V gene lookup returns CDR1 MDHEN and CDR2 SYDVKM. The CDR3 sequence is 15 residues long. V lost 5 bases, J lost 2 bases, and 7 bases stayed unmatched. In nucleotides, the CDR3 is TGTGCCAGCAGTGTTCGGACTAGCTATCAAGAGACCCAGTACTTC. Its translation is CASSVRTSYQETQYF.

This clonotype was found many times. DNA of the CDR3: TGTGCCATCAGTGAGTCGGAGGGACTAGCGGACAATGAGCAGTTCTTC. It specifies CAISESEGLADNEQFF. This chain connects TRBV10-3 to TRBJ2-1; TRBD2 matches 11 bases. CDR3 length equals 16 residues. Losses at the gene ends were 0 bases for V and 5 bases for J; bases not matched to a gene: 3. The germline V gene encodes CDR1 ENHRY and CDR2 SYGVKD.

This clonotype has only a few counts. This chain uses TRBV7-6 with TRBJ2-7; 7 positions agree with TRBD2. Trimming removed 5 bases from V and 0 bases from J; junction bases left unmatched: 10. The CDR3 consists of 16 residues. Germline loops: CDR1 SGHVS, CDR2 FNYEAQ. CDR3: CASSPASGGSSYEQYF. CDR3 nucleotides: TGTGCCAGCAGCCCCGCGTCGGGGGGAAGCTCCTACGAGCAGTACTTC.